A single sample gave rise to the 13 T cell receptor beta chains below, sequenced in a study of breast tumors, draining lymph nodes, adjacent tissues. Samples came from axillary lymph nodes draining the breast cancer. TCRdb called the multiplex PCR reads again in MiXCR, with one record for every CDR3 protein. The sample lists around 290,000 distinct CDR3 sequences, roughly 30% seen once, with under 1.2% in the top ten. Specimen: axillary lymph node tissue. Receptors were obtained from a female donor with breast cancer. Some clones in this sample may be carry-over from other donors' samples.

This clonotype has a handful of counts. This may come from a read error, since a much larger clone is one base off. V usage is TRBV11-2 and J usage is TRBJ2-3; D is perhaps TRBD2 (6 bases). This CDR3 is built from 16 residues. Trimming took 5 bases from V and 2 from J, leaving 17 bases between them. Germline lookup yields CDR1 SGHAT and CDR2 FQNNGV. CDR3 bases: TGTGCCAGCAGCGCCAGGATAGCGGCGTTCACAGATACGCAGTATTTT. Protein sequence: CASSARIAAFTDTQYF.

As concerns this clonotype: The CDR3 carries no conserved terminal phenylalanine or tryptophan, so it likely arises from a read error. The V call is TRBV20-1, the J call TRBJ2-3; D is perhaps TRBD2 (7 bases). This CDR3 spans 14 amino acids. CDR1 DFQATT and CDR2 SNEGSKA come from the germline V gene (reference sequence). This chain's CDR3 is CSGEGGGYTATQYI. As DNA, the CDR3 is TGCAGTGGAGAAGGGGGAGGGTACACAGCTACGCAGTATATT.

This clonotype was seen at least ten times. The CDR3 coding sequence is TGCAGCGTTGGGGCGGTCGCCCTCCAACGGGGGGAGACCCAGTACTTC. Amino acid sequence: CSVGAVALQRGETQYF. J is TRBJ2-5 and V is TRBV29-1; a weak D match, TRBD2 (6 bases). This CDR3 is 16 amino acids long. Per germline, CDR1 SQVTM and CDR2 ANQGSEA. V was clipped by 4 bases and J by 5 bases, with 23 bases between them.

At least ten counts were recorded for this clonotype. This chain uses TRBV7-9 with TRBJ1-6; D ambiguous. The CDR3 is made up of 14 amino acids. Germline V gene lookup returns CDR1 SEHNR and CDR2 FQNEAQ (reference sequence). Trimming pared 3 bases from V and 3 bases from J, leaving 6 bases between. CDR3 sequence reads: CASSFWDYNSPLHF. In DNA, the CDR3 is TGTGCCAGCAGCTTTTGGGACTATAATTCACCCCTCCACTTT.

In regard to this clonotype: This may come from a read error, since a much larger clone is one base off. The V call is TRBV3-1, the J call TRBJ1-4; D not resolved. The CDR3 has 14 amino acids. Germline V gene lookup returns CDR1 LGHDT and CDR2 YNNKEL (reference sequence). V was cut by 3 bases and J by 1 base, with 6 bases left in between. The CDR3 nucleotides are TGTGCCAGCAGCCAGGGGAGAACTAATGAAAAACTGTTTTTT. It translates to CASSQGRTNEKLFF.

This clonotype was seen at least ten times. The genes are TRBV5-5 and TRBJ2-5, with D perhaps matching TRBD2 (7 bases). CDR1 is SGHKS and CDR2 is YYEKEE in the germline V gene (reference sequence). The CDR3 has 15 residues. V was pared by 0 bases and J by 6 bases, with 15 bases between. The CDR3 region has the DNA TGTGCCAGCAGCTTGGGGGTAGGGGGGGTACAGACCCAGTACTTC. Translation: CASSLGVGGVQTQYF. Supplemented by reference TRBV5-5 and TRBJ2-5, the full variable domain reads DAGVTQSPTHLIKTRGQQVTLRCSPISGHKSVSWYQQVLGQGPQFIFQYYEKEERGRGNFPDRFSARQFPNYSSELNVNALLLGDSALYLCASSLGVGGVQTQYFGPGTRLLVL.

This clonotype was observed at least ten times. V is TRBV15 and J is TRBJ2-5, with D tentatively TRBD2 (6 bases). V dropped 3 bases and J dropped 5 bases, with 19 bases sitting between them. This CDR3 region has 16 residues. Germline V lookup: CDR1 LNHNV, CDR2 YYDKDF (reference sequence). The DNA for the CDR3 is TGTGCCACCAGCAGGGTACCTCAGGGCGCGGGGGAGACCCAGTACTTC. Amino acid sequence: CATSRVPQGAGETQYF.

In this sample, this clonotype turned up a few times. A much larger clonotype is one base distant, so this may be a read error. The chain couples TRBV14 to TRBJ1-6; weak D call: TRBD1 (6 bases). CDR3 size: 14 residues. The V gene's germline CDR1 is SGHDN and CDR2 FVKESK. The chain's CDR3 is CASSQIRGDSPLPF. The CDR3, as DNA: TGTGCCAGCAGCCAAATCAGGGGCGATTCACCCCTCCCCTTT.

The chain combines TRBV5-1 with TRBJ1-3, with D uncertain. CDR3 length: 14 amino acids. The V gene's germline CDR1 is SGHRS and CDR2 YFSETQ. V lost 4 bases, J lost 3 bases, and 11 bases lay in between. The CDR3 sequence is CASSPSTYGNTIYF. Written as DNA, the CDR3 is TGCGCCAGCAGCCCGAGCACATATGGAAACACCATATATTTT.

The V gene is TRBV7-2, the J gene TRBJ2-5, with TRBD1 matching 10 bases. V lost 1 base and J lost 0; bases outside the gene matches: 2. The CDR3 contains 16 residues. Germline V gene sequence: CDR1 SGHTA, CDR2 FQGNSA. For the CDR3, the DNA is TGTGCCAGCAGCTTAGGGGACAGGGGATACCAAGAGACCCAGTACTTC. As protein: CASSLGDRGYQETQYF.

This clonotype was counted a few times. This may come from a read error, since a much larger clone is one base off. The V call is TRBV20-1, the J call TRBJ2-7; 9 bases fit TRBD1. Trimming removed 3 bases from V and 6 bases from J; junction bases left unmatched: 9. CDR1 and CDR2 (germline): DFQATT, SNEGSKA (reference sequence). The CDR3 is made up of 14 amino acids. Here the CDR3 reads CSASRRDRVSEQYF. The CDR3 region has the DNA TGCAGTGCTAGTCGTCGGGACAGGGTATCCGAGCAGTACTTC.

This clonotype was found a few times. The rearrangement joins TRBV6-1 to TRBJ2-6; D perhaps matches TRBD1 (5 bases). CDR3 length: 16 amino acids. The germline V gene has CDR1 MNHNS and CDR2 SASEGT. V gave up 0 bases and J gave up 3 bases, with 9 bases separating them. The CDR3 protein is CASSEAQGLGANVLTF. The CDR3 bases are TGTGCCAGCAGTGAAGCGCAGGGCCTTGGGGCCAACGTCCTGACTTTC.

The chain employs TRBV6-1 and TRBJ2-7, with D hard to call. This CDR3 region has 15 residues. The germline V and J ends were trimmed by 5 bases and 0 bases, with 14 bases remaining between them. Germline CDR1 MNHNS, CDR2 SASEGT. CDR3 sequence: CASSQIWKSSYEQYF. As DNA, the CDR3 is TGTGCCAGCAGTCAGATTTGGAAAAGCTCCTACGAGCAGTACTTC.